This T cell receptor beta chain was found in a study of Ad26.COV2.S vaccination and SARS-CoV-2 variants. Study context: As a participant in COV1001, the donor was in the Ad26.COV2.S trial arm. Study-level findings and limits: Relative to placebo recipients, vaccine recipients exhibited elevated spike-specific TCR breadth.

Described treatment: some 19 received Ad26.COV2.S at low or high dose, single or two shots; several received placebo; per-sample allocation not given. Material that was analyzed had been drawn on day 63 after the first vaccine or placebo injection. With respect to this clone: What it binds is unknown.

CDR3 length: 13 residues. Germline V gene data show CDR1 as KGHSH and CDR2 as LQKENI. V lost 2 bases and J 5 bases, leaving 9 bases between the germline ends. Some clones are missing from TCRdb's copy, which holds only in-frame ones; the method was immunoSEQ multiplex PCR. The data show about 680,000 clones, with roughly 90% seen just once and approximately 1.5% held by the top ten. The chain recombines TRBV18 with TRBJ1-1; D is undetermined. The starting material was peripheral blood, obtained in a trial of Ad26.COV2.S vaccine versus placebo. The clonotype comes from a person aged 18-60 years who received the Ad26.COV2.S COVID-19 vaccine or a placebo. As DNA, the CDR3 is TGTGCCAGCTCACCAGGGTGGGAGACTGAAGCTTTCTTT. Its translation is CASSPGWETEAFF.